A single sample is the source of the 31 T cell receptor beta chains below, sequenced in a study of long-term antiretroviral therapy in people with HIV. With survey level as its setting, the immunoSEQ assay was v3.0. Using immunoSEQ multiplex PCR, the repertoire was profiled, and TCRdb retains in-frame clones only, with some absent. The sample carries over 35,000 clones, about 94% recorded once. The input for sequencing was unsorted PBMCs, taken 9.2 years after starting antiretroviral therapy. Receptors originate from a man younger than 45 with HIV.

V gene TRBV4-2 combines with J gene TRBJ1-6; no reliable D call. Per germline, CDR1 LGHNA and CDR2 YNFKEQ. This CDR3 comprises 12 residues. Trimming pared 0 bases from V and 16 bases from J, leaving 10 bases between. This CDR3 reads CASSQDSVLLHF. The CDR3 coding sequence is TGTGCCAGCAGCCAAGATTCGGTTCTACTCCACTTT.

This sequence joins TRBV25-1 and TRBJ1-5, with D possibly TRBD1 on 6 matching bases. Germline values: CDR1 MGHDK, CDR2 SYGVNS. The CDR3 length is 13 residues. Trimming cost V 8 bases and J 7 bases, with 15 bases left between them. The CDR3 nucleotides read TGTGCCAGCTCTGACAGGTCAGGACAGCCCCAGCATTTT. It yields the protein CASSDRSGQPQHF.

A word on this clone: An end of the junction differs from the germline gene, which may be a read error. This CDR3 reads CASSEGGHLIF. The CDR3 DNA reads as TGTGCCAGCAGTGAAGGGGGACACCTAATCTTC. The chain combines TRBV6-4 with TRBJ2-1; TRBD1 might be the D (6 bases). Germline assignment: CDR1 MRHNA and CDR2 SNTAGT. This CDR3 contains 11 residues.

The chain couples TRBV19 to TRBJ2-2, with 9 bases identical to TRBD1. Losses at the gene ends were 5 bases for V and 1 base for J; bases not matched to a gene: 8. Germline V gene sequence: CDR1 LNHDA, CDR2 SQIVND (reference sequence). The CDR3 has 17 amino acids. The CDR3 DNA follows: TGTGCCAGTAGTGTACGACCGGGACAGGGGAACACCGGGGAGCTGTTTTTT. Translated, it gives CASSVRPGQGNTGELFF.

The chain is built from TRBV6-5 and TRBJ1-5, with D possibly matching TRBD1 (5 bases). The CDR3 has 15 residues. Germline V CDR1 and CDR2: MNHEY, SVGAGI. V lost 9 bases, J lost 0 bases, and 15 bases lay in between. CDR3 in DNA: TGTGCCAGTCAGGGAGGGGAAAATAGCAATCAGCCCCAGCATTTT. Translated: CASQGGENSNQPQHF.

The V and J genes are TRBV6-6 and TRBJ2-5; 11 bases match TRBD2. The CDR3 totals 13 residues. With V trimmed by 5 bases and J by 5 bases, 1 base remained unmatched. Germline V gene lookup returns CDR1 MNHNY and CDR2 SVGAGI (reference sequence). DNA of the CDR3: TGTGCCAGCAGTCCTAGCGGGGGGGAGACCCAGTACTTC. This gives the protein CASSPSGGETQYF.

The CDR3 region has the DNA TGTGCCATCAGGGTACTACTCGGCGGGAACACTGAAGCTTTCTTT. Residues: CAIRVLLGGNTEAFF. The chain couples TRBV10-3 to TRBJ1-1; D not certain. V was cut by 6 bases and J by 1 base, with 15 bases left in between. The CDR3 has 15 residues. Germline assignment: CDR1 ENHRY and CDR2 SYGVKD.

V gene TRBV6-5 combines with J gene TRBJ1-3, with D uncertain. Germline V gene sequence: CDR1 MNHEY, CDR2 SVGAGI. The CDR3 is 13 amino acids. V lost 0 bases and J 4 bases, leaving 4 bases between the germline ends. The DNA for the CDR3 is TGTGCCAGCAGTTACTCGCCCGGAAACACCATATATTTT. It yields the protein CASSYSPGNTIYF.

The V and J genes are TRBV11-2 and TRBJ1-2; D is possibly TRBD1 (5 bases). Germline CDR1 reads SGHAT; CDR2 reads FQNNGV. Trimming took off 6 bases at V and 5 bases at J, with 16 bases between the two ends. CDR3 size: 14 residues. CDR3 sequence (DNA): TGTGCCAGCAGTTTCGGGGGTACACGATATGGCTACACCTTC. Translating it yields CASSFGGTRYGYTF.

The chain employs TRBV4-1 and TRBJ1-1, with D unclear. V lost 0 bases, J lost 1 base, and 12 bases lay in between. The CDR3 extends over 16 amino acids. CDR1 MGHRA and CDR2 YSYEKL come from the germline V gene. The CDR3 nucleotides read TGCGCCAGCAGCCAAGATCCCAGTCGCCCGAACACTGAAGCTTTCTTT. It translates to CASSQDPSRPNTEAFF.

This clone was picked up one time. The chain links TRBV28 to TRBJ1-3; D uncertain. The V end was cut by 4 bases, the J end by 1 base, with 8 bases between. Germline CDR1 MDHEN, CDR2 SYDVKM. CDR3 length: 14 residues. The CDR3 region has the DNA TGTGCCAGCAGTTCATTGGTATCTGGAAACACCATATATTTT. Its translation: CASSSLVSGNTIYF.

The chain is built from TRBV7-3 and TRBJ2-2; TRBD2 agrees at 7 bases. The CDR3 is 15 amino acids. Germline V gives CDR1 SGHTA, CDR2 FQGTGA. The J segment lost 3 bases and the V segment lost 6 bases, leaving 7 bases of the junction unmatched. DNA for the CDR3: TGTGCCAGCAGTTCTCGGGGGAGGGACACCGGGGAGCTGTTTTTT. Protein product: CASSSRGRDTGELFF.

This clone was observed once. J is TRBJ2-1 and V is TRBV5-6; 11 bases map to TRBD1. The CDR3 is made up of 16 amino acids. V shed 0 bases and J 4 bases; nucleotides not matched to a gene: 3. Germline CDR1 is SGHDT and CDR2 is YYEEEE. The CDR3 nucleotides are TGTGCCAGCAGCTTGGGGGGACAGGGGGTTTACAATGAGCAGTTCTTC. Translated: CASSLGGQGVYNEQFF.

This chain links TRBV19 with TRBJ1-4; D uncertain. Trimming took off 3 bases at V and 8 bases at J, with 13 bases between the two ends. This CDR3 is 14 amino acids long. Germline-derived CDR1 and CDR2 are LNHDA and SQIVND (reference sequence). The CDR3 sequence: CASSIGLLGEKLFF. The CDR3 nucleotides are TGTGCCAGTAGTATCGGGCTCCTGGGGGAAAAACTGTTTTTT.

V and J are TRBV13 and TRBJ2-1, with 8 bases aligning to TRBD1. The V gene's germline CDR1 is PRHDT and CDR2 FYEKMQ (reference sequence). V shed 3 bases and J 7 bases; nucleotides not matched to a gene: 11. The CDR3 sequence is 16 residues long. The CDR3 nucleotides are TGTGCCAGCAGCTTCCTTGTTGCAGGGGGCAAAAATGAGCAGTTCTTC. The encoded protein is CASSFLVAGGKNEQFF. The complete variable domain, with remaining parts taken from reference TRBV13 and TRBJ2-1, reads AAGVIQSPRHLIKEKRETATLKCYPIPRHDTVYWYQQGPGQDPQFLISFYEKMQSDKGSIPDRFSAQQFSDYHSELNMSSLELGDSALYFCASSFLVAGGKNEQFFGPGTRLTVL.

The chain is built from TRBV5-1 and TRBJ2-5; D is unresolved. Per the germline V gene, CDR1 is SGHRS and CDR2 is YFSETQ. The CDR3 has 12 residues. V lost 4 bases and J 6 bases, leaving 10 bases between the germline ends. The CDR3 protein is CASSHRGKTQYF. CDR3 DNA: TGCGCCAGCAGCCACCGTGGAAAGACCCAGTACTTC.

The chain recombines TRBV5-4 with TRBJ1-2, with TRBD1 matching over 7 bases. Germline lookup yields CDR1 SGHNT and CDR2 YYREEE (reference sequence). Losses at the gene ends were 0 bases for V and 2 bases for J; bases not matched to a gene: 4. CDR3 size: 15 residues. The CDR3 reads CASSLEATGNYGYTF. Here the CDR3 DNA reads TGTGCCAGCAGCTTGGAAGCGACAGGGAACTATGGCTACACCTTC.

The rearrangement links TRBV2 to TRBJ2-3; 7 positions agree with TRBD1. Trimming removed 2 bases from V and 8 bases from J; junction bases left unmatched: 16. This CDR3 has 17 residues. The germline CDR1 and CDR2 sequences are SNHLY and FYNNEI. CDR3 sequence: CASSEMFWGQPTGTQYF. CDR3 nucleotide sequence: TGTGCCAGCAGTGAAATGTTTTGGGGACAGCCCACCGGTACGCAGTATTTT.

This clone was observed once. J is TRBJ1-3 and V is TRBV7-9; 8 nucleotides align to TRBD1. Germline V lookup: CDR1 SEHNR, CDR2 FQNEAQ (reference sequence). The CDR3 is 15 residues long. After removal of 4 bases from V and 0 bases from J, the junction contained 2 bases not matched to a gene. The chain's CDR3 is CASSWDRSSGNTIYF. The CDR3, as DNA: TGTGCCAGCAGCTGGGACAGGTCCTCTGGAAACACCATATATTTT.

DNA for the CDR3: TGTGCCAGCAGCCCGTCCGGGACAGGGTTGGAGACCCAGTACTTC. This encodes CASSPSGTGLETQYF. This chain uses TRBV14 with TRBJ2-5; TRBD1 agrees at 9 bases. V shed 4 bases, J shed 5 bases, and the junction held 8 bases outside the gene matches. Germline assignment: CDR1 SGHDN and CDR2 FVKESK. There are 15 residues in the CDR3.

V is TRBV10-1 and J is TRBJ1-1; D is uncertain. Germline loops: CDR1 WNHNN, CDR2 SYGVQD (reference sequence). V dropped 2 bases and J dropped 10 bases, with 14 bases sitting between them. The CDR3 runs to 13 residues. The CDR3 here is CASSENPTNGAFF. CDR3 coding DNA: TGCGCCAGCAGTGAGAATCCGACGAACGGAGCTTTCTTT.

The rearrangement uses TRBV18 and TRBJ2-5; tentative D call: TRBD2 (6 bases). There are 14 residues in the CDR3. V dropped 2 bases and J dropped 1 base, with 8 bases sitting between them. Looked up from germline, CDR1 is KGHSH and CDR2 is LQKENI. The CDR3 sequence: CASSPAGRQETQYF. CDR3 sequence (DNA): TGTGCCAGCTCACCAGCGGGGCGCCAAGAGACCCAGTACTTC.

This chain uses TRBV7-9 with TRBJ2-7; possibly TRBD1 or TRBD2 for D (5 bases each). Germline lookup yields CDR1 SEHNR and CDR2 FQNEAQ (reference sequence). Between the trimmed V and J ends, which lost 1 base and 5 bases, there was a span of 9 bases. This CDR3 region has 13 residues. CDR3 in DNA: TGTGCCAGCAGCTTAGGCGAGGGGAACGAGCAGTACTTC. Translated: CASSLGEGNEQYF.

The V call is TRBV5-1, the J call TRBJ1-2, with D possibly being TRBD1 (5 bases). This CDR3 contains 15 residues. V lost 3 bases to trimming and J lost 8 bases, with 20 bases between them. Germline V gene lookup returns CDR1 SGHRS and CDR2 YFSETQ. The DNA for the CDR3 is TGCGCCAGCAGCTCCCGCTCCGGGACTGACTTGGGCTACACCTTC. Encoded protein: CASSSRSGTDLGYTF.

This clone came up once. The chain recombines TRBV2 with TRBJ2-7, with D perhaps being TRBD1 or TRBD2 (5 bases each). The CDR3 spans 16 residues. CDR1 SNHLY and CDR2 FYNNEI come from the germline V gene. The V end was cut by 4 bases, the J end by 3 bases, with 19 bases between. CDR3 sequence reads: CASSGDPLEANYEQYF. CDR3 coding DNA: TGTGCCAGCAGTGGGGACCCTTTGGAGGCAAACTACGAGCAGTACTTC.

V gene TRBV6-5 combines with J gene TRBJ1-3; D is ambiguous. In germline, CDR1 is MNHEY, CDR2 SVGAGI. With 6 bases removed from V and 4 bases from J, the gap between germline ends came to 10 bases. The CDR3 sequence is 13 residues long. The CDR3 loop is CASSVPQGNTIYF. The CDR3 DNA reads TGTGCCAGCAGCGTTCCACAGGGAAACACCATATATTTT.

The chain has TRBV7-6 and TRBJ2-6; D call uncertain. The V and J ends lost 5 bases and 0 bases respectively, with 8 bases between them. The length of the CDR3 is 15 residues. Looked up from germline, CDR1 is SGHVS and CDR2 is FNYEAQ. The chain's CDR3 is CASSPTNSGANVLTF. The DNA of the CDR3 is TGTGCCAGCAGCCCTACTAACTCTGGGGCCAACGTCCTGACTTTC.

This clone was recorded only once. The chain recombines TRBV11-2 with TRBJ2-1, with D perhaps matching TRBD1 or TRBD2 (6 bases each). V was trimmed by 5 bases and J by 2 bases, leaving 16 bases between them. Germline V CDR1 and CDR2: SGHAT, FQNNGV. The CDR3 totals 16 residues. DNA for the CDR3: TGTGCCAGCAGCGGGGGCATAGCGGATACCTACAATGAGCAGTTCTTC. Translation: CASSGGIADTYNEQFF.

The chain is built from TRBV4-1 and TRBJ1-1; D is unclear. Trimming took 1 base from V and 5 from J, leaving 8 bases between them. CDR1 and CDR2 from the germline V gene are MGHRA and YSYEKL. The CDR3 sequence is 13 residues long. For the CDR3, the DNA is TGCGCCAGCAGCCAAGGGTTAAGGACTGAAGCTTTCTTT. It translates to CASSQGLRTEAFF.

The chain joins TRBV28 to TRBJ2-7; D gene unclear. The CDR3 has 15 amino acids. V shed 5 bases and J shed 0 bases, with 14 bases lying between them. Germline CDR1 is MDHEN and CDR2 is SYDVKM. This chain's CDR3 is CASSPRKYNSYEQYV. For the CDR3, the DNA is TGTGCCAGCAGTCCAAGGAAATACAACTCCTACGAGCAGTACGTC.

This clone was detected only once. J is TRBJ2-3 and V is TRBV7-3, with 10 bases fitting TRBD2. V shed 5 bases, J shed 6 bases, and the junction held 8 bases outside the gene matches. Looked up from germline, CDR1 is SGHTA and CDR2 is FQGTGA. This CDR3 comprises 15 residues. The CDR3 nucleotides read TGTGCCAGCAGCCTAAGCCTAGCGGGGGTCGATACGCAGTATTTT. This encodes CASSLSLAGVDTQYF. The whole variable domain, filled in from reference TRBV7-3 and TRBJ2-3, reads GAGVSQTPSNKVTEKGKYVELRCDPISGHTALYWYRQSLGQGPEFLIYFQGTGAADDSGLPNDRFFAVRPEGSVSTLKIQRTERGDSAVYLCASSLSLAGVDTQYFGPGTRLTVL.